The 30 T cell receptor beta chains below were found in one sample sequenced in a study of blood T cell repertoires in COVID-19 (dated by TCRdb to 2019 to 2021). The library was generated by the immunoSEQ multiplex PCR assay. TCRdb mirrors the immuneACCESS table, restricted to in-frame sequences. Some clones are absent from its copies; in checked studies, under half trace to an unresolved V gene, and the reason for the others is unknown. For this sample the table gives a few hundred thousand clones, of which 82% were detected only once. The top ten clones comprise approximately 3.1% of the sample. Sequencing was carried out using peripheral blood. The source of these receptors is a woman between 18 and 29 years old with acute or convalescent COVID-19.

The chain is built from TRBV19 and TRBJ1-2; the match to TRBD1 covers 9 bases. The CDR3 has 12 residues. After removal of 9 bases from V and 7 bases from J, the junction contained 6 bases not matched to a gene. Germline CDR1 and CDR2: LNHDA and SQIVND (reference sequence). In nucleotides, the CDR3 is TGTGCCAGCCAAACAGGGGGCATTGGCTACACCTTC. It codes for CASQTGGIGYTF.

The chain recombines TRBV7-2 with TRBJ2-5; D is possibly TRBD2 (6 bases). CDR3 length: 12 amino acids. The V end lost 5 bases, the J end lost 5 bases, and 9 bases lay between the germline ends. CDR1 and CDR2 (germline): SGHTA, FQGNSA. The CDR3 DNA reads as TGTGCCAGCAGCAGGGAGGTTGAGACCCAGTACTTC. As protein: CASSREVETQYF.

The genes are TRBV27 and TRBJ2-1; 10 positions agree with TRBD2. CDR1 is MNHEY, CDR2 SMNVEV, per germline (reference sequence). V lost 8 bases, J lost 8 bases, and 12 bases stayed unmatched. The CDR3 extends over 15 amino acids. This CDR3 reads CASGPLAGVSDEQFF. The CDR3 nucleotides are TGTGCCAGCGGCCCCCTAGCGGGAGTCTCGGATGAGCAGTTCTTC.

This clone was counted a single time. V usage is TRBV7-9 and J usage is TRBJ2-2; 7 nucleotides align to TRBD1. This CDR3 contains 16 residues. V trimming: 5 bases; J trimming: 5 bases; junction bases outside the gene matches: 11. Germline assignment: CDR1 SEHNR and CDR2 FQNEAQ (reference sequence). This CDR3 reads CASSPRMGQTTGELFF. The CDR3 DNA reads as TGTGCCAGCAGCCCGCGAATGGGACAGACTACCGGGGAGCTGTTTTTT.

DNA for the CDR3: TGTGCCAGCAGGACCTTCACTAGGATCTTTCCAGATACGCAGTATTTT. Its translation is CASRTFTRIFPDTQYF. The genes are TRBV27 and TRBJ2-3; tentative D call: TRBD2 (5 bases). Germline V CDR1 and CDR2: MNHEY, SMNVEV (reference sequence). The CDR3 is 16 residues long. Between the trimmed V and J ends, which lost 6 bases and 4 bases, there was a span of 20 bases.

In this sample, this clone turned up a few times. V usage is TRBV6-5 and J usage is TRBJ2-3, with TRBD2 matching over 7 bases. V gave up 2 bases and J gave up 3 bases; unmatched junction bases: 5. Per the germline V gene, CDR1 is MNHEY and CDR2 is SVGAGI. There are 15 residues in the CDR3. The CDR3 sequence: CASSYAGEGTDTQYF. The CDR3 nucleotides are TGTGCCAGCAGTTACGCGGGAGAAGGGACAGATACGCAGTATTTT.

The V call is TRBV28, the J call TRBJ1-2; 8 bases fit TRBD1. The CDR3 covers 15 residues. Germline V gene sequence: CDR1 MDHEN, CDR2 SYDVKM. Germline trimming cut 4 bases from V and 4 bases from J; bases unmatched to any gene: 8. CDR3 sequence reads: CASSSTGEGIYGYTF. CDR3 in DNA: TGTGCCAGCAGTTCGACAGGGGAAGGTATCTATGGCTACACCTTC.

The chain recombines TRBV2 with TRBJ1-2, with 7 bases matching TRBD1. Germline V CDR1 and CDR2: SNHLY, FYNNEI. CDR3 size: 15 residues. V lost 0 bases to trimming and J lost 3 bases; unmatched junction nucleotides: 4. In DNA, the CDR3 is TGTGCCAGCAGTGAAGCCGGGGGACAGTACTATGGCTACACCTTC. Protein: CASSEAGGQYYGYTF.

In its sample, this clone was seen once. The rearrangement uses TRBV6-2 or TRBV6-3 and TRBJ2-2; maybe TRBD2 (6 bases). V was clipped by 5 bases and J by 2 bases, with 9 bases between them. Germline CDR1 reads MNHEY; CDR2 reads SVGEGT. The CDR3 covers 14 residues. Here the CDR3 reads CASSRAGNTGELFF. CDR3 bases: TGTGCCAGCAGTCGAGCGGGCAACACCGGGGAGCTGTTTTTT.

The V gene is TRBV7-2, the J gene TRBJ1-6; 8 bases line up with TRBD1. The germline V gene has CDR1 SGHTA and CDR2 FQGNSA. This CDR3 is 15 amino acids long. V lost 7 bases, J lost 6 bases, and 8 bases stayed unmatched. The CDR3 sequence: CASTIGQGSNSPLHF. CDR3 DNA: TGTGCCAGCACCATAGGACAGGGAAGTAATTCACCCCTCCACTTT.

The V and J genes are TRBV7-2 and TRBJ2-7; 7 nucleotides line up with TRBD2. This CDR3 comprises 16 residues. From germline, CDR1 is SGHTA and CDR2 FQGNSA. V lost 0 bases to trimming and J lost 3 bases; unmatched junction nucleotides: 8. This chain's CDR3 is CASSLAAPSGSYEQYF. DNA of the CDR3: TGTGCCAGCAGCTTAGCGGCACCTAGCGGTAGCTACGAGCAGTACTTC.

The rearrangement joins TRBV18 to TRBJ2-1, with 8 nucleotides matching TRBD2. The CDR3 runs to 18 residues. Germline V gene data show CDR1 as KGHSH and CDR2 as LQKENI. The V segment lost 1 base and the J segment 2 bases; nucleotides outside the gene matches: 10. The CDR3 spells CASSPRPAGAEPYNEQFF. Here the CDR3 DNA reads TGTGCCAGCTCACCACGACCAGCGGGAGCCGAACCCTACAATGAGCAGTTCTTC.

This chain joins TRBV6-5 and TRBJ1-1; no firm D call. Germline CDR1 is MNHEY and CDR2 is SVGAGI. With 4 bases removed from V and 3 bases from J, the gap between germline ends came to 12 bases. The CDR3 covers 14 residues. For the CDR3, the DNA is TGTGCCAGCAGTTTCCGACGCGGGGACACTGAAGCTTTCTTT. Protein: CASSFRRGDTEAFF.

J is TRBJ2-2 and V is TRBV6-6, with a weak D call TRBD2 (5 bases). The V end was cut by 1 base, the J end by 4 bases, with 7 bases between. In germline, CDR1 is MNHNY, CDR2 SVGAGI (reference sequence). The CDR3 extends over 14 amino acids. The CDR3 bases are TGTGCCAGCAGTTACTACGAGGGCACCGGGGAGCTGTTTTTT. Protein: CASSYYEGTGELFF.

The V and J genes are TRBV4-2 and TRBJ2-7; 12 positions agree with TRBD2. This CDR3 has 16 residues. V lost 0 bases, J lost 5 bases, and 5 bases stayed unmatched. Germline assignment: CDR1 LGHNA and CDR2 YNFKEQ. The CDR3 bases are TGTGCCAGCAGCCAAGATTGGACTAGCGGGATAAACGAGCAGTACTTC. Its translation: CASSQDWTSGINEQYF.

This rearrangement joins TRBV11-2 to TRBJ2-2; D call uncertain. Germline CDR1 is SGHAT and CDR2 is FQNNGV. V was clipped by 5 bases and J by 6 bases, with 7 bases between them. The CDR3 consists of 12 residues. CDR3 residues: CASSHFPGELFF. The CDR3 bases are TGTGCCAGCAGCCATTTTCCCGGGGAGCTGTTTTTT. The complete variable domain, with remaining parts taken from reference TRBV11-2 and TRBJ2-2, reads EAGVAQSPRYKIIEKRQSVAFWCNPISGHATLYWYQQILGQGPKLLIQFQNNGVVDDSQLPKDRFSAERLKGVDSTLKIQPAKLEDSAVYLCASSHFPGELFFGEGSRLTVL.

This sequence joins TRBV5-1 and TRBJ2-1; 9 bases match TRBD2. The germline gives CDR1 SGHRS, CDR2 YFSETQ. The J segment lost 7 bases and the V segment lost 4 bases, leaving 9 bases of the junction unmatched. This CDR3 spans 15 amino acids. The CDR3 bases are TGCGCCAGCAGCACGACTAGCGGAGACCTTAATGAGCAGTTCTTC. Amino acid sequence: CASSTTSGDLNEQFF.

The chain is built from TRBV2 and TRBJ2-5; possibly TRBD1 for D (6 bases). The CDR3 spans 12 residues. Trimming removed 7 bases from V and 3 bases from J, with 9 bases in between. Per germline, CDR1 SNHLY and CDR2 FYNNEI. CDR3 coding DNA: TGTGCCAGCATTAGGGACAAAGAGACCCAGTACTTC. This codes for CASIRDKETQYF.

This rearrangement joins TRBV6-5 to TRBJ2-7, with 9 bases identical to TRBD1. Germline lookup yields CDR1 MNHEY and CDR2 SVGAGI. This CDR3 is built from 15 residues. V dropped 7 bases and J dropped 7; count of bases not matched to a gene: 14. CDR3 nucleotides: TGTGCCAGCAAGTCACAGGGGGCTATAGGAGAAGAGCAGTACTTC. Residues: CASKSQGAIGEEQYF.

This clone was observed a handful of times. The chain carries TRBV19 and TRBJ1-5; D gene unclear. The germline gives CDR1 LNHDA, CDR2 SQIVND (reference sequence). The CDR3 has 16 residues. Trimming shortened V by 8 bases and J by 0 bases, and 17 bases separated the two germline ends. In DNA form, the CDR3 reads TGTGCCAGTTCCCACCCGAGGTTGGGTAGCAATCAGCCCCAGCATTTT. This sequence encodes CASSHPRLGSNQPQHF.

V usage is TRBV5-5 and J usage is TRBJ2-7; 10 bases line up with TRBD1. V dropped 1 base and J dropped 2; count of bases not matched to a gene: 6. CDR3 length equals 16 residues. CDR1 and CDR2 from the germline V gene are SGHKS and YYEKEE (reference sequence). CDR3 sequence: CASSLSAGTGAYEQYF. CDR3 nucleotides: TGTGCCAGCAGCTTGAGCGCCGGGACAGGGGCCTACGAGCAGTACTTC.

J is TRBJ1-1 and V is TRBV5-1; no clear D. Deletions cut 0 bases from V and 2 bases from J, with 5 bases between. The CDR3 length is 13 residues. Germline CDR1 and CDR2: SGHRS and YFSETQ. CDR3 protein: CASSLALNTEAFF. The DNA for the CDR3 is TGCGCCAGCAGCTTGGCACTTAACACTGAAGCTTTCTTT.

This chain connects TRBV28 to TRBJ2-7, with D perhaps matching TRBD2 (6 bases). The CDR3 runs 14 residues. Looked up from germline, CDR1 is MDHEN and CDR2 is SYDVKM. Deletions cut 5 bases from V and 3 bases from J, with 14 bases between. The CDR3, as DNA: TGTGCCAGCAGTCCGAGGGACTTGAACTACGAGCAGTACTTC. As protein: CASSPRDLNYEQYF. Drawing the rest from reference TRBV28 and TRBJ2-7, the complete variable domain is DVKVTQSSRYLVKRTGEKVFLECVQDMDHENMFWYRQDPGLGLRLIYFSYDVKMKEKGDIPEGYSVSREKKERFSLILESASTNQTSMYLCASSPRDLNYEQYFGPGTRLTVT.

The chain is built from TRBV6-5 and TRBJ1-1; D is ambiguous. Germline values: CDR1 MNHEY, CDR2 SVGAGI. Trimming removed 2 bases at V and 2 bases at J, with 9 bases between. The CDR3 extends over 14 amino acids. DNA of the CDR3: TGTGCCAGCAGTTACCGACACCTCAACACTGAAGCTTTCTTT. Its protein product is CASSYRHLNTEAFF.

The chain has TRBV6-6 and TRBJ1-2; weak D call: TRBD1 (6 bases). The CDR3 totals 12 residues. CDR1 is MNHNY and CDR2 is SVGAGI in the germline V gene (reference sequence). The ends were cut back, 7 bases at V and 4 bases at J, with 10 bases in the middle. CDR3 sequence reads: CASIGGGYGYTF. The CDR3 coding sequence is TGTGCCAGCATAGGGGGGGGCTATGGCTACACCTTC.

The rearrangement links TRBV19 to TRBJ1-1; unclear D gene. The germline V gene has CDR1 LNHDA and CDR2 SQIVND (reference sequence). With 7 bases removed from V and 4 bases from J, the gap between germline ends came to 13 bases. The CDR3 covers 13 residues. The CDR3 sequence: CASILSGGTEAFF. The CDR3 coding sequence is TGTGCCAGTATCTTATCGGGTGGCACTGAAGCTTTCTTT.

This clone turned up a few times. The chain carries TRBV6-1 and TRBJ1-3, with 7 bases aligning to TRBD1. The germline gives CDR1 MNHNS, CDR2 SASEGT. The CDR3 is 20 residues long. J was trimmed by 0 bases and V by 1 base; bases with no gene match: 15. The CDR3 reads CASSEVYRGTATSSGNTIYF. The CDR3 region has the DNA TGTGCCAGCAGTGAAGTGTATAGAGGGACAGCCACTAGCTCTGGAAACACCATATATTTT.

The chain employs TRBV24-1 and TRBJ1-6; the D is unclear. Trimming took off 6 bases at V and 0 bases at J, with 5 bases between the two ends. The germline V gene encodes CDR1 KGHDR and CDR2 SFDVKD. The length of the CDR3 is 14 residues. CDR3 sequence (DNA): TGTGCCACCAGTAGCGGCTCCTATAATTCACCCCTCCACTTT. This translates into CATSSGSYNSPLHF.

The chain carries TRBV21-1 and TRBJ2-7; TRBD2, as called in the table, went unchecked against the DNA. TRBV21-1 corresponds to a pseudogene. This CDR3 is 22 amino acids long. The CDR3 here is CASSSRGDSLGTCERAPYEQYF. The CDR3 nucleotides read TGTGCCAGCAGCTCTCGCGGGGACTCCTTGGGGACTTGCGAACGAGCTCCCTACGAGCAGTACTTC.

The chain employs TRBV6-6 and TRBJ1-5, with unresolved D. This CDR3 spans 14 amino acids. Deletions cut 9 bases from V and 5 bases from J, with 17 bases between. CDR1 MNHNY and CDR2 SVGAGI come from the germline V gene (reference sequence). The CDR3 nucleotides are TGTGCCAGTCGCCGGGGTCTGCACGATCAGCCCCAGCATTTT. It specifies CASRRGLHDQPQHF.